This TCR beta chain comes out of a study of blood T cell repertoires in COVID-19 (dated by TCRdb to about 2020). Context from the whole study: Collaborator samples came from the United States, Italy and Spain and covered acute and convalescent phases of COVID-19. HLA class I and class II types, where available, came from metadata supplied by the sample provider rather than from assay-based typing. The repertoires were released in a freely available public database meant as a resource for research on the immune response to SARS-CoV-2. The dataset comprised deeply sampled blood TCRbeta repertoires from subjects exposed to, actively infected with, or recovered from COVID-19. Nearly every sample came with metadata listing a de-identified subject ID, COVID-19 status, age in years and sex. The prospective study material was composed of cDNA or gDNA derived from T cells, B-cell-depleted T cells, or PBMCs. Samples came from the ongoing ImmuneRACE study (first 160 participants) plus 1,254 subjects from 6 global collaborators. What the authors observed across the whole study: How much clinical and demographic metadata was included differed by source and by participant, and the metadata was provided uncurated.

The immunoSEQ Assay, a bias-controlled multiplex PCR, was used to amplify TCRbeta CDR3 regions from genomic DNA. Concerning the study's data processing: Within the assay, amplification of reference gene primers was used to estimate how many nucleated cells each sample contained. To quantify the absolute abundance of each unique TCRbeta CDR3 rearrangement, sequence reads were collapsed and filtered. Productive Simpson clonality was computed per sample as the square root of Simpson's diversity index over productive rearrangements. TCRdb obtained this table from immuneACCESS and retained in-frame rearrangements with V and J assigned. These tables miss some clones; where compared with another copy, unresolved V genes account for less than half of the shortfall, and the remainder is unexplained. That table gives V, J and clone size, and the DNA gave D and trimming. The sample table records 110,000 to 150,000 clones; more than 80% of these occur just once. Around 4.5% of the sample belongs to the ten largest clones.

There are 14 amino acids in the CDR3, from cysteine to phenylalanine inclusive. The sequence is cut down to CDR3 DNA, 42 bases in frame from base 1. V loses 1 base of germline sequence and J loses 5 bases, and the interval between the two ends is 9 bases. Reading the germline V gene gives CDR1 MNHEY and CDR2 SVGEGT. Participants in the prospective study were enrolled through a virtual design, were aged roughly 18 to 90 years, and lived in 20 to 30 United States geographic areas. Cohort assignment in the prospective study relied on participant-reported clinical history from a screening survey and a study questionnaire. ImmuneRACE Cohort 3 recovered participants were defined by two consecutive negative NP/OP PCR tests, healthcare professional clearance, or symptom resolution. Each participant in the prospective study had whole blood, serum and a nasopharyngeal or oropharyngeal swab collected by mobile phlebotomists. Additional blood draws and questionnaires over a 2-month period could optionally be provided by prospective study participants. Before DNA extraction, blood samples from the prospective study were shipped at room temperature or frozen.

On this clone itself: The target of this receptor is not known. Within one base of it there is no much larger clone, and no base qualities were kept.

The sequence joins TRBV6-2 or TRBV6-3 to TRBJ2-1; too little of a D gene remains to name it. The sequenced sample consisted of PBMCs or T cells enriched from blood (not recorded which). This receptor was identified in a man aged 45-65 years who had recovered from COVID-19. CDR3 loop: CASSYYGPHNEQFF. The DNA sequence reads TGTGCCAGCAGTTACTATGGCCCCCACAATGAGCAGTTCTTC.